Shown below are 23 T cell receptor beta chains from a single sample sequenced in a study of early stage breast cancer tumors. Assay used: immunoSEQ multiplex PCR; TCRdb lists only in-frame clones, some missing. The data hold approximately 75,000 clones, with approximately 80% observed a single time. The sequencing input was blood. These receptors were obtained from a person aged 40 to 49 with breast cancer.

The V call is TRBV27, the J call TRBJ2-7, with 7 bases that match TRBD1. The CDR3 consists of 13 residues. Germline V gene sequence: CDR1 MNHEY, CDR2 SMNVEV (reference sequence). J was trimmed by 7 bases and V by 5 bases; bases with no gene match: 8. The CDR3: CASSLTGAGEQYF. CDR3 nucleotide sequence: TGTGCCAGCAGTCTAACAGGGGCCGGGGAGCAGTACTTC.

A remark on this clone: The junction differs from germline at one of its ends, possibly a read error. The chain combines TRBV7-6 with TRBJ2-5; 10 bases are a match to TRBD1. Germline values: CDR1 SGHVS, CDR2 FNYEAQ. The CDR3 totals 14 residues. The CDR3 loop reads CASRGQGVSETQYF. The CDR3 DNA reads as TGTGCAAGCAGAGGACAGGGGGTATCGGAGACCCAGTACTTC.

The chain combines TRBV11-2 with TRBJ1-1; 9 bases line up with TRBD1. This CDR3 contains 16 residues. V lost 5 bases and J lost 1; bases outside the gene matches: 8. The germline gives CDR1 SGHAT, CDR2 FQNNGV. In DNA form, the CDR3 reads TGTGCCAGCAGCAAGCGGACAGGGGTCACGAACACTGAAGCTTTCTTT. This gives the protein CASSKRTGVTNTEAFF.

This clone was found once. The chain joins TRBV28 to TRBJ1-2, with TRBD1 matching 10 bases. Germline CDR1 and CDR2: MDHEN and SYDVKM. This CDR3 is 13 amino acids long. The V gene end was trimmed by 8 bases and the J gene end by 3 bases; junction bases not matched to a gene: 3. CDR3 sequence (DNA): TGTGCCAGCCGACAGGGGGCCTACTATGGCTACACCTTC. Its protein is CASRQGAYYGYTF.

The CDR3 region is CATSGSRSGGNEKLFF. The DNA for the CDR3 is TGTGCCACCAGCGGATCAAGGAGCGGAGGTAATGAAAAACTGTTTTTT. The V call is TRBV15, the J call TRBJ1-4; D call uncertain. Germline V gives CDR1 LNHNV, CDR2 YYDKDF (reference sequence). The CDR3 has 16 residues. Trimming cost V 5 bases and J 4 bases, with 17 bases left between them.

This sequence joins TRBV28 and TRBJ2-3; D call uncertain. This CDR3 region has 16 residues. Germline V gene lookup returns CDR1 MDHEN and CDR2 SYDVKM. The V end lost 3 bases, the J end lost 4 bases, and 17 bases lay between the germline ends. The CDR3, as DNA: TGTGCCAGCAGTTTGCCAGCCGGGTTTGAGCCAGATACGCAGTATTTT. This sequence encodes CASSLPAGFEPDTQYF.

The rearrangement links TRBV6-5 to TRBJ2-7, with D possibly called TRBD1 or TRBD2 (5 bases each). Germline V CDR1 and CDR2: MNHEY, SVGAGI. The CDR3 extends over 15 amino acids. V lost 5 bases and J lost 3, with 17 bases in between. The CDR3 is CASSMGPKRDYEQYF. In DNA form, the CDR3 reads TGTGCCAGCAGTATGGGACCAAAAAGGGACTACGAGCAGTACTTC.

The chain has TRBV7-2 and TRBJ2-5; 8 bases agree with TRBD2. V lost 2 bases, J lost 2 bases, and 1 base stayed unmatched. This CDR3 spans 14 amino acids. The germline gives CDR1 SGHTA, CDR2 FQGNSA. CDR3 sequence (DNA): TGTGCCAGCAGCTTACGACTAGCGCAAGAGACCCAGTACTTC. This encodes CASSLRLAQETQYF.

This chain links TRBV7-9 with TRBJ2-5; D possibly corresponds to TRBD2 (5 bases). CDR1 is SEHNR, CDR2 FQNEAQ, per germline (reference sequence). V lost 3 bases and J 1 base, leaving 9 bases between the germline ends. CDR3 length: 14 residues. The CDR3 region is CASSFGEGQETQYF. The CDR3 nucleotides are TGTGCCAGCAGCTTCGGAGAGGGCCAAGAGACCCAGTACTTC.

This clone was counted a few times. This sequence joins TRBV6-1 and TRBJ2-7; D not resolved. Trimming removed 2 bases from V and 3 bases from J, with 5 bases in between. Germline loops: CDR1 MNHNS, CDR2 SASEGT. The CDR3 has 12 amino acids. The DNA of the CDR3 is TGTGCCAGCAGTGAAAGTCACTACGAGCAGTACTTC. It encodes CASSESHYEQYF.

This sequence joins TRBV6-6 and TRBJ2-2; the D is unclear. V lost 2 bases and J lost 5, with 3 bases in between. Germline lookup yields CDR1 MNHNY and CDR2 SVGAGI (reference sequence). This CDR3 is built from 12 residues. The CDR3 DNA is TGTGCCAGCAGTTACACTACCGGGGAGCTGTTTTTT. Protein: CASSYTTGELFF.

The V gene is TRBV7-9, the J gene TRBJ2-2; possibly TRBD1 for D (6 bases). The germline V gene has CDR1 SEHNR and CDR2 FQNEAQ (reference sequence). The ends were cut back, 3 bases at V and 5 bases at J, with 13 bases in the middle. CDR3 length: 15 amino acids. This chain's CDR3 is CASSFGRGSTGELFF. The DNA for the CDR3 is TGTGCCAGCAGCTTCGGCAGGGGATCGACCGGGGAGCTGTTTTTT.

The chain couples TRBV11-2 to TRBJ2-5; TRBD2 is a possible D gene (5 bases). The CDR3 loop spans 13 amino acids. The V gene lost 5 bases and the J gene lost 5 bases, with 12 bases spanning the gap. CDR1 is SGHAT, CDR2 FQNNGV, per germline. In nucleotides, the CDR3 is TGTGCCAGCAGCCGTATGGGAGTGGAGACCCAGTACTTC. It is translated as CASSRMGVETQYF.

There are a few counts of this clone. The chain joins TRBV6-4 to TRBJ2-3; 8 nucleotides match TRBD2. The CDR3 extends over 16 amino acids. Per the germline V gene, CDR1 is MRHNA and CDR2 is SNTAGT. The junction had 5 bases not matched to a gene; V was cut back by 3 bases and J by 0 bases. This chain's CDR3 is CASSEGTRGSTDTQYF. The CDR3 region has the DNA TGTGCCAGCAGTGAAGGGACTAGAGGTAGCACAGATACGCAGTATTTT.

V usage is TRBV18 and J usage is TRBJ1-1, with D maybe TRBD1 (5 bases). From germline, CDR1 is KGHSH and CDR2 LQKENI. The CDR3 is 13 amino acids. V was cut by 2 bases and J by 2 bases, with 6 bases left in between. This chain's CDR3 is CASSPTGNTEAFF. Here the CDR3 DNA reads TGTGCCAGCTCACCAACAGGTAACACTGAAGCTTTCTTT.

The chain recombines TRBV6-1 with TRBJ2-1; the D gene is possibly TRBD2 (5 bases). The CDR3 loop spans 16 amino acids. CDR1 MNHNS and CDR2 SASEGT come from the germline V gene. The V end lost 2 bases, the J end lost 8 bases, and 19 bases lay between the germline ends. CDR3: CASSENRGLRIDEQFF. The CDR3 DNA reads as TGTGCCAGCAGTGAAAATCGGGGTCTAAGGATAGATGAGCAGTTCTTC.

The chain joins TRBV6-6 to TRBJ2-7, with a tentative D call TRBD2 (5 bases). Germline CDR1 is MNHNY and CDR2 is SVGAGI (reference sequence). V lost 2 bases and J lost 2, with 10 bases in between. The CDR3 consists of 14 residues. Here the CDR3 reads CASSYSIGAYEQYF. CDR3 bases: TGTGCCAGCAGTTACAGTATCGGGGCCTACGAGCAGTACTTC.

V and J are TRBV19 and TRBJ2-1; 9 nucleotides match TRBD2. Per the germline V gene, CDR1 is LNHDA and CDR2 is SQIVND (reference sequence). The ends lost 7 bases at V and 6 bases at J; junction bases unmatched: 10. The CDR3 contains 15 residues. CDR3 loop: CASTKRTSAANEQFF. As DNA, the CDR3 is TGTGCCAGTACCAAGAGGACTAGCGCTGCCAATGAGCAGTTCTTC.

In its sample, this clone was seen once. V and J are TRBV6-5 and TRBJ1-5, with TRBD1 as a possible D gene (5 bases). This CDR3 spans 14 amino acids. V lost 2 bases to trimming and J lost 4 bases, with 9 bases between them. Germline V gives CDR1 MNHEY, CDR2 SVGAGI. This CDR3 is CASSYGAGNQPQHF. The CDR3 region has the DNA TGTGCCAGCAGTTACGGGGCGGGTAATCAGCCCCAGCATTTT.

As to this clone: The sample has other DNA sequences that encode this CDR3 too. The chain has TRBV28 and TRBJ1-2; D remains unclear. The CDR3 extends over 12 amino acids. CDR1 is MDHEN and CDR2 is SYDVKM in the germline V gene. Trimming stripped 1 base from V and 4 bases from J, with 4 bases between. The DNA of the CDR3 is TGTGCCAGCAGTTTATTGGGCTATGGCTACACCTTC. Translation: CASSLLGYGYTF.

V is TRBV12-5 and J is TRBJ1-1, with D unresolved. The V end was cut by 2 bases, the J end by 2 bases, with 3 bases between. The CDR3 spans 12 residues. Per the germline V gene, CDR1 is LGHNT and CDR2 is FRNRAP. CDR3 DNA sequence: TGTGCTAGTGGTTTGAGCAACACTGAAGCTTTCTTT. Its translation is CASGLSNTEAFF.

V and J are TRBV7-9 and TRBJ2-2, with 8 positions matching TRBD2. V trimming: 3 bases; J trimming: 6 bases; junction bases outside the gene matches: 12. The CDR3 has 17 amino acids. Germline V CDR1 and CDR2: SEHNR, FQNEAQ (reference sequence). As DNA, the CDR3 is TGTGCCAGCAGCTTGGGGGGTAGCGGGATGATCGCCGGGGAGCTGTTTTTT. Translated, it gives CASSLGGSGMIAGELFF. Supplemented by reference TRBV7-9 and TRBJ2-2, the full variable domain reads DTGVSQNPRHKITKRGQNVTFRCDPISEHNRLYWYRQTLGQGPEFLTYFQNEAQLEKSRLLSDRFSAERPKGSFSTLEIQRTEQGDSAMYLCASSLGGSGMIAGELFFGEGSRLTVL.

This rearrangement joins TRBV19 to TRBJ2-7; tentatively, D is TRBD2 (6 bases). Germline CDR1 LNHDA, CDR2 SQIVND (reference sequence). This CDR3 spans 12 amino acids. The germline V and J ends were trimmed by 5 bases and 8 bases, with 13 bases remaining between them. The CDR3 protein is CASSLRLGQQYF. The CDR3 bases are TGTGCCAGTAGTCTGAGACTAGGCCAGCAGTACTTC.